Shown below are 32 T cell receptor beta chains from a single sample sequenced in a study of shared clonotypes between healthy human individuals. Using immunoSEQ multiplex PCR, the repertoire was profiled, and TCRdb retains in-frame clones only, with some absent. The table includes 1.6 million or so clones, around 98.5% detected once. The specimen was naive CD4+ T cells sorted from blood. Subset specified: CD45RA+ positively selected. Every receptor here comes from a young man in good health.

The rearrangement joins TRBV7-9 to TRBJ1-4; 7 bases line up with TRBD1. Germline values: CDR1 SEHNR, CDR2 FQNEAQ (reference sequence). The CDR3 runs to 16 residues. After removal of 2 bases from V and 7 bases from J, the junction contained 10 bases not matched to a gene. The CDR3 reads CASSLPPRGEREKLFF. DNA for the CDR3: TGTGCCAGCAGCTTACCACCCAGGGGGGAGCGTGAAAAACTGTTTTTT. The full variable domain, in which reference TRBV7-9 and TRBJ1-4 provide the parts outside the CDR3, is DTGVSQNPRHKITKRGQNVTFRCDPISEHNRLYWYRQTLGQGPEFLTYFQNEAQLEKSRLLSDRFSAERPKGSFSTLEIQRTEQGDSAMYLCASSLPPRGEREKLFFGSGTQLSVL.

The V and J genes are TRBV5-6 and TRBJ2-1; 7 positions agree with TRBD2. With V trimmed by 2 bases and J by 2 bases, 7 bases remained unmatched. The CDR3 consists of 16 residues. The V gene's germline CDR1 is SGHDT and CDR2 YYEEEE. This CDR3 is CASSLTLAVPYNEQFF. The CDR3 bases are TGTGCCAGCAGCTTAACGCTAGCGGTCCCCTACAATGAGCAGTTCTTC.

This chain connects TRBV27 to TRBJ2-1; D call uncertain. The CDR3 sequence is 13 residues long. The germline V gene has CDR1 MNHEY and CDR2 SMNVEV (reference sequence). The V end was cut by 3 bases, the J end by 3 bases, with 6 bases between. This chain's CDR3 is CASSFNLYNEQFF. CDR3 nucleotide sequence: TGTGCCAGCAGTTTTAATCTCTACAATGAGCAGTTCTTC.

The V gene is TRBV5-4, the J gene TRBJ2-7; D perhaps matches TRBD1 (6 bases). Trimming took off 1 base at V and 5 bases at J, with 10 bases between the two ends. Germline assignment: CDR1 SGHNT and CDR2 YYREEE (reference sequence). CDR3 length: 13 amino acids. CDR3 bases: TGTGCCAGCAGCTTGACAGGGCGAAACGAGCAGTACTTC. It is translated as CASSLTGRNEQYF.

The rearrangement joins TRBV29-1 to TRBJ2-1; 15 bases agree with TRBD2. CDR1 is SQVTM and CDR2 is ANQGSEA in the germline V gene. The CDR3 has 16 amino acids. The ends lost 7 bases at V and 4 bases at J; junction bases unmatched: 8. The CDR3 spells CSAGLAGGPSYNEQFF. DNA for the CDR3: TGCAGCGCCGGACTAGCGGGAGGGCCCTCTTACAATGAGCAGTTCTTC.

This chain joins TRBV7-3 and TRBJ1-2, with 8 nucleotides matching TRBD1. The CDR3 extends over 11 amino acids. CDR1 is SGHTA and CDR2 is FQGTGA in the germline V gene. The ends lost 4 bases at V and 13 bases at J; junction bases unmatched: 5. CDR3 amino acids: CASSSTGDITF. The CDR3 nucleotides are TGTGCCAGCAGCTCGACAGGGGACATCACCTTC.

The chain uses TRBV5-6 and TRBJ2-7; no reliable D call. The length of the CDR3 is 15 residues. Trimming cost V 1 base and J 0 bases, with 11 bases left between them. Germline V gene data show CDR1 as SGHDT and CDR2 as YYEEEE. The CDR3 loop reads CASSLPPPSSYEQYF. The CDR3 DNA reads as TGTGCCAGCAGCTTGCCCCCCCCCAGCTCCTACGAGCAGTACTTC.

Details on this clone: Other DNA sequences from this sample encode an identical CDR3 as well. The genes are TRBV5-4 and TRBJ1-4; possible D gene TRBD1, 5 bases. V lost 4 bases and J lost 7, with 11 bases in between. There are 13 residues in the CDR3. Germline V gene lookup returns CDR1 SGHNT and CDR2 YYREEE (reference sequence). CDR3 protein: CASSPTGVEKLFF. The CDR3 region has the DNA TGTGCCAGCAGCCCAACAGGAGTTGAAAAACTGTTTTTT. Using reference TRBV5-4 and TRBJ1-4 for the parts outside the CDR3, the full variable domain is ETGVTQSPTHLIKTRGQQVTLRCSSQSGHNTVSWYQQALGQGPQFIFQYYREEENGRGNFPPRFSGLQFPNYSSELNVNALELDDSALYLCASSPTGVEKLFFGSGTQLSVL.

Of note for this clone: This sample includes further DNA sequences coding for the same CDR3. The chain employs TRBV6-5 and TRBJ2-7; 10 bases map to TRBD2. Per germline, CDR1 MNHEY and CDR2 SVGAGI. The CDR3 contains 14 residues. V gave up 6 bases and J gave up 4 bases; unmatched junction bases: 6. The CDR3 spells CASSIAGGGYEQYF. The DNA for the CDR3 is TGTGCCAGCAGCATAGCGGGAGGAGGATACGAGCAGTACTTC.

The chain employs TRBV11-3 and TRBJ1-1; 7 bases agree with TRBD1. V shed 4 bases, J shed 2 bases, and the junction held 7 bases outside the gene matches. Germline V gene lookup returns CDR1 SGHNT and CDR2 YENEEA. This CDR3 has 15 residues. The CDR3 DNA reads TGTGCCAGCAGCTCTGGGGGGGACAGTAACACTGAAGCTTTCTTT. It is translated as CASSSGGDSNTEAFF.

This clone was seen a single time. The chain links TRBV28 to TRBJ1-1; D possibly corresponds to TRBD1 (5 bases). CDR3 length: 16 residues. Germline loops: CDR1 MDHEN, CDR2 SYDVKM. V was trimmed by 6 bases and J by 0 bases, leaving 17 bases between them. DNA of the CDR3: TGTGCCAGCAGCCGGGCGGGGGGTCCAATGAACACTGAAGCTTTCTTT. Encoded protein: CASSRAGGPMNTEAFF.

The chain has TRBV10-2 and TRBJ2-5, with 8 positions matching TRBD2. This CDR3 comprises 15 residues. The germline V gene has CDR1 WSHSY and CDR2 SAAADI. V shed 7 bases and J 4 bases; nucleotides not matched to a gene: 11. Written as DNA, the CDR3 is TGCGCCAGCAAAGGAAGCCCAGCGGGAGTAGAGACCCAGTACTTC. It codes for CASKGSPAGVETQYF.

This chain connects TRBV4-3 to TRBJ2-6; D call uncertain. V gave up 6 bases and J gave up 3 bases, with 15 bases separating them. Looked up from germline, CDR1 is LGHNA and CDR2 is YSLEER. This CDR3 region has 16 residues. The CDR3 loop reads CASSPTSADGANVLTF. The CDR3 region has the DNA TGCGCCAGCAGTCCCACCTCGGCAGATGGGGCCAACGTCCTGACTTTC.

The CDR3 DNA reads TGCGCCAGCAGCCAGGAAGTGCTAGCGGGACTACCCCAGGGCTACGAGCAGTACTTC. This translates into CASSQEVLAGLPQGYEQYF. This chain uses TRBV4-1 with TRBJ2-7; 9 bases map to TRBD2. V was clipped by 3 bases and J by 3 bases; unmatched bases: 18. The CDR3 runs 19 residues. Germline loops: CDR1 MGHRA, CDR2 YSYEKL.

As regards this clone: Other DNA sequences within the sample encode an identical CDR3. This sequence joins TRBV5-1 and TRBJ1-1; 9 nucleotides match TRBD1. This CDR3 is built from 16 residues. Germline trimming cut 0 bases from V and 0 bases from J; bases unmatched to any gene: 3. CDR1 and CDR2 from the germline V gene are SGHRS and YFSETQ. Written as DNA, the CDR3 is TGCGCCAGCAGCTTGGCGGGACAGGGAATGAACACTGAAGCTTTCTTT. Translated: CASSLAGQGMNTEAFF.

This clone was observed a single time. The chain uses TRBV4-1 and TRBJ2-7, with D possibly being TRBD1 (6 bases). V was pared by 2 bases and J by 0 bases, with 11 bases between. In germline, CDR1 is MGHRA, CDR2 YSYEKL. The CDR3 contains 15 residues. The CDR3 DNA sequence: TGCGCCAGCAGCCAACCGGACAGAGTCTCCTACGAGCAGTACTTC. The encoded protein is CASSQPDRVSYEQYF.

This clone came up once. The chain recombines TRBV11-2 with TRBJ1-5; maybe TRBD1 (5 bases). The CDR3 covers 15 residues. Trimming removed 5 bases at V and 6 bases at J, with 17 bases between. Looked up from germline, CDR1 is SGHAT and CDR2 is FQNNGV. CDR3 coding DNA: TGTGCCAGCAGCGCCAACGGGGGGGGAAGTCAGCCCCAGCATTTT. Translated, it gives CASSANGGGSQPQHF.

The DNA for the CDR3 is TGTGCCAGCAGCGGAAGGACTAGCGGGCAGAGCTCCTACGAGCAGTACTTC. Translated, it gives CASSGRTSGQSSYEQYF. The rearrangement uses TRBV5-4 and TRBJ2-7, with 11 bases lining up with TRBD2. The CDR3 loop spans 17 amino acids. V lost 4 bases, J lost 0 bases, and 9 bases stayed unmatched. Germline-derived CDR1 and CDR2 are SGHNT and YYREEE (reference sequence).

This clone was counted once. The DNA for the CDR3 is TGCAGCGTGAGGTACACGGGTGGGCCCACTGAAGCTTTCTTT. The encoded protein is CSVRYTGGPTEAFF. The gene calls are TRBV29-1 and TRBJ1-1; no clear D. The V and J ends lost 6 bases and 4 bases respectively, with 18 bases between them. This CDR3 is 14 amino acids long. Germline CDR1 is SQVTM and CDR2 is ANQGSEA.

The CDR3 sequence is CAWSVERTPGGNQPQHF. CDR3 nucleotide sequence: TGTGCCTGGAGTGTAGAGAGGACCCCGGGGGGCAATCAGCCCCAGCATTTT. This chain joins TRBV30 and TRBJ1-5; TRBD1 is a possible D gene (5 bases). The CDR3 consists of 17 residues. V gave up 0 bases and J gave up 2 bases, with 17 bases separating them. Germline assignment: CDR1 GTSNPN and CDR2 SVGIG (reference sequence).

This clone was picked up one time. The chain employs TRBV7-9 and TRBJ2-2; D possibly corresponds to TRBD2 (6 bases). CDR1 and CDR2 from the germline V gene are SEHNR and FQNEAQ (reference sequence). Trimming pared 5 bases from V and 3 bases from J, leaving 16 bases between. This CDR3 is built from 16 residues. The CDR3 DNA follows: TGTGCCAGCAGCCCGGGGACTTTACCCTACACCGGGGAGCTGTTTTTT. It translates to CASSPGTLPYTGELFF.

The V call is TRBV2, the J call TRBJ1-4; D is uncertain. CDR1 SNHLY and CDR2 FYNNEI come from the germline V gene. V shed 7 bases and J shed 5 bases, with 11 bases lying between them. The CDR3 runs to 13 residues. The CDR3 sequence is CASNLPGNEKLFF. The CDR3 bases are TGTGCCAGCAACCTCCCAGGAAATGAAAAACTGTTTTTT.

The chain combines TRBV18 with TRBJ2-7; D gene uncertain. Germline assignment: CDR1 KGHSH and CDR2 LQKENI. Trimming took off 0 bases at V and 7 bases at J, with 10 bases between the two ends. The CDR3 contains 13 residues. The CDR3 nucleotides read TGTGCCAGCTCACCACCGTCCCAGTTAGAGCAGTACTTC. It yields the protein CASSPPSQLEQYF.

This chain's CDR3 is CASSLRDKETQYF. CDR3 in DNA: TGCGCCAGCAGCTTGCGGGATAAAGAGACCCAGTACTTC. This chain links TRBV5-1 with TRBJ2-5; tentative D call: TRBD2 (5 bases). This CDR3 has 13 amino acids. From germline, CDR1 is SGHRS and CDR2 YFSETQ. V gave up 1 base and J gave up 3 bases, with 7 bases separating them.

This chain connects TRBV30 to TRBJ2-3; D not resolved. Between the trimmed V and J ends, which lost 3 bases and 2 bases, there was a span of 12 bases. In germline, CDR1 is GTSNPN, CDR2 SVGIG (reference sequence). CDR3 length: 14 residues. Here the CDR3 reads CAWRDVGHTDTQYF. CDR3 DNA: TGTGCCTGGAGGGACGTAGGGCACACAGATACGCAGTATTTT.

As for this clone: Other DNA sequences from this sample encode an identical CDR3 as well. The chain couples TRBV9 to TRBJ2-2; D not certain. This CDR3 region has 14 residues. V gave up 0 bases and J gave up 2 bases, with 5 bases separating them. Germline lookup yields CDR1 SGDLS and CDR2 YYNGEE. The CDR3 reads CASSVELNTGELFF. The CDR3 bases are TGTGCCAGCAGCGTAGAGCTTAACACCGGGGAGCTGTTTTTT.

The CDR3 coding sequence is TGCGCCAGCAGCGCCCGACTAGCGGGAGCTGCAGAGACCCAGTACTTC. This translates into CASSARLAGAAETQYF. The V call is TRBV5-1, the J call TRBJ2-5, with 12 bases aligning to TRBD2. The CDR3 runs 16 residues. V shed 4 bases, J shed 4 bases, and the junction held 8 bases outside the gene matches. Germline CDR1 and CDR2: SGHRS and YFSETQ.

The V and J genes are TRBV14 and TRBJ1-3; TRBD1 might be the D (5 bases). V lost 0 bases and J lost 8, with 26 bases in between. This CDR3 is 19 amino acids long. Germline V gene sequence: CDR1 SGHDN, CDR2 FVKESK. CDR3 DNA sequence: TGTGCCAGCAGCCAAGATCAGTGGCAAGGGGCAATAGGCGATTACACCATATATTTT. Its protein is CASSQDQWQGAIGDYTIYF.

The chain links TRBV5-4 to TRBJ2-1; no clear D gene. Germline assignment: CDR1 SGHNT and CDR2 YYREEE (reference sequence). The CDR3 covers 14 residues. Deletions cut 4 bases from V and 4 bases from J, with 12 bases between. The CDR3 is CASSEGSRYNEQFF. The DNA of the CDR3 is TGTGCCAGCAGCGAAGGTAGTAGATACAATGAGCAGTTCTTC.

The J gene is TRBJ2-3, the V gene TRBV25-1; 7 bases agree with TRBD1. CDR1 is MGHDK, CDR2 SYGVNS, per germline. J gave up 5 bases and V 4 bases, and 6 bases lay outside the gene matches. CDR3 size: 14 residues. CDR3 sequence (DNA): TGTGCCAGCAGTGCGACAGGGAACCTAGATACGCAGTATTTT. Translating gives CASSATGNLDTQYF.

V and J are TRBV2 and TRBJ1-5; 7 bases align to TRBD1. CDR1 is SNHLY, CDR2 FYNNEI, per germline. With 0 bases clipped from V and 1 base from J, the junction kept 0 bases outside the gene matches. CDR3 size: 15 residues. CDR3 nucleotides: TGTGCCAGCAGTGAAGCGACAGGGAGCAATCAGCCCCAGCATTTT. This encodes CASSEATGSNQPQHF. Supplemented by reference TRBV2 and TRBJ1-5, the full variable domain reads EPEVTQTPSHQVTQMGQEVILRCVPISNHLYFYWYRQILGQKVEFLVSFYNNEISEKSEIFDDQFSVERPDGSNFTLKIRSTKLEDSAMYFCASSEATGSNQPQHFGDGTRLSIL.

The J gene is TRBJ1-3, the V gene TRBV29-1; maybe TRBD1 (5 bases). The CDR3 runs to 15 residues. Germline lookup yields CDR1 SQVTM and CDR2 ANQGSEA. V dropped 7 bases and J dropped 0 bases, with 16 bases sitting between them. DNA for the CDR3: TGCAGCGCTTCGGGTCAGGGAAGCTCTGGAAACACCATATATTTT. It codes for CSASGQGSSGNTIYF.